The clone carrying this T cell receptor (beta chain) has a handful of counts. As yet, its antigen is unknown. This entry comes from a study of identical twins. Template switching (which added a universal primer site) was used, and cDNA carried unique molecular identifiers. TCRdb recomputed calls from the 5' RACE reads with MiXCR, one row per CDR3 protein. The repertoire has hundreds of thousands of distinct CDR3 sequences, roughly 12% of them found once; the top ten carry 1.5% to 2%. General study findings and limits: Models came in too low on out-of-frame TCR alpha sharing in monozygotic twins.

The CDR3 contains 14 residues. The germline V gene encodes CDR1 SGHDT and CDR2 YYEEEE. Trimming cost V 0 bases and J 2 bases, with 9 bases left between them. These same records also appear under a second study, on yellow fever vaccine responses in identical twins.

The chain carries TRBV5-6 and TRBJ2-7; no definite D call. This receptor was taken from a woman between 18 and 29 years old in good health. The sequencing sample was made of PBMCs. CDR3 amino acids: CASSLDGSTYEQYF. The CDR3 DNA follows: TGTGCCAGCAGCTTGGATGGCAGTACCTACGAGCAGTACTTC.